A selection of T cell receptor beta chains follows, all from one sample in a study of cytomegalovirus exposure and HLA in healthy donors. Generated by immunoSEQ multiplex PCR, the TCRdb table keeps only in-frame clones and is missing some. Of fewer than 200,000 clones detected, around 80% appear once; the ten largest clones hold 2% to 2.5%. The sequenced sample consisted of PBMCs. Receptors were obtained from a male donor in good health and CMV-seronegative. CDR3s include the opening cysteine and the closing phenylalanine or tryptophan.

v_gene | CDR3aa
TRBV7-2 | CASSSHGQGRNYGYTF
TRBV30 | CAWSGGRSYGYTF
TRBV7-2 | CASSLSDRSTDTQYF
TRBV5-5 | CASSRGTFRDEQYF
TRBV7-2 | CASSRYGDTQYF
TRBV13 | CASSPRVAQNWKTQYF
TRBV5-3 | CARSRGPNTSYEQYF
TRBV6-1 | CASSPTEADTQYF
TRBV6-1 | CASTRYNEQFF
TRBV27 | CASSSYGQGFDSPLHF
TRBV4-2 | CASSQDPRGPSYNEQFF
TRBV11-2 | CASSPKAARGTGELFF
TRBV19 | CASSVGGASGQYF
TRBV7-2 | CASTADSLNEKLFF
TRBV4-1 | CASSPRAGYYEQYF
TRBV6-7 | CAKDPRDREGVRGGPIAKNIQYF
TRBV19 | CASSMGAGGRGTDTQYF
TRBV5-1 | CASSKDRGGNQPQHF
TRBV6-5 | CASSRGTYSGNTIYF
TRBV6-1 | CAIRTSGGYEQYF
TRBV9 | CASSVGQGGYEQYF
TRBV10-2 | CASRKGDSPLHF
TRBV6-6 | CASSQDRSRSYEQYF
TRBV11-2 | CASSLGAGRYGYTF
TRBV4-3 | CASSLDPQSEQYF
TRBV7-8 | CASSRQAQREAFF
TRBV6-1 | CASRRGYQETQYF
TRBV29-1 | CSVWGGWGTEAFF
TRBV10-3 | CAIRIARVDSPLHF
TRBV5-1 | CASSLRGGEWGTEAFF
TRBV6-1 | CASSPRRGDTGELFF
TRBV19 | CASSAVAGGTSDTQYF
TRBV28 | CASSLLWPNTGELFF
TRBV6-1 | CASSETRGRGYTIYF
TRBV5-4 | CASSSGTSGGGVKNIQYF
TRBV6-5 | CASSYTQEGQPQHF
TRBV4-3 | CASSQEAPDRNYGYTF
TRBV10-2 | CASSVGGLGNTIYF
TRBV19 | CASSIEGTSGGLSPNTGELFF
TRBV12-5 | CASGLVEGFGNEQFF
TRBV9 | CASSVGGGVLAEQYF
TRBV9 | CASSVGEGREQYF
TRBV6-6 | CASGSGDAGELFF
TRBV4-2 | CASSQEGTGVQPQHF
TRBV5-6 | CASSFRGQDTGELFF
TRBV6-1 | CASSEGQVVSYEQYF
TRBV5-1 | CASSPRTGDGYTF
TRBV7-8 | CASSQASGVRYEQYF